Following are 6 T cell receptor beta chains from one sample sequenced in a study of graft-versus-host responses after intestinal transplantation (dated by TCRdb to the early 2020s). Libraries were constructed by the immunoSEQ multiplex PCR assay. The table comes from immuneACCESS by way of TCRdb, which keeps in-frame sequences with V and J called. Part of the clones is missing from these tables; in studies checked, under half for an unresolved V gene and the rest for unknown reasons. This sample is represented by approximately 3,200 clones; approximately 94% of them were singletons. The leading ten clones occupy approximately 4.2% of the sample. The sequencing used bone marrow, collected roughly 54 weeks after transplant. These receptors came from a human patient who received an intestinal transplant, so some T cells may come from the graft donor.

This chain joins TRBV7-3 and TRBJ2-3, with D perhaps being TRBD1 or TRBD2 (6 bases each). Germline values: CDR1 SGHTA, CDR2 FQGTGA. Trimming took 4 bases from V and 2 from J, leaving 13 bases between them. CDR3 length equals 15 residues. The CDR3 is CASSSVGGDTDTQYF. The CDR3, as DNA: TGTGCCAGCAGCTCTGTCGGGGGCGACACAGATACGCAGTATTTT.

This rearrangement joins TRBV7-6 to TRBJ2-2, with 9 bases fitting TRBD2. CDR1 and CDR2 from the germline V gene are SGHVS and FNYEAQ. V dropped 5 bases and J dropped 0; count of bases not matched to a gene: 7. This CDR3 has 17 residues. CDR3: CASSPSGIQPNTGELFF. The CDR3 nucleotides read TGTGCCAGCAGCCCTAGCGGGATCCAACCGAACACCGGGGAGCTGTTTTTT.

The chain links TRBV6-6 to TRBJ1-1; no definite D call. Germline-derived CDR1 and CDR2 are MNHNY and SVGAGI (reference sequence). Trimming left V 2 bases short and J 6 bases short, with 4 bases between. The CDR3 contains 11 residues. CDR3 in amino acids: CASSYGPEAFF. CDR3 DNA: TGTGCCAGCAGTTACGGCCCTGAAGCTTTCTTT.

This sequence joins TRBV13 and TRBJ2-1; tentatively, D is TRBD2 (5 bases). Trimming took off 0 bases at V and 7 bases at J, with 7 bases between the two ends. CDR1 and CDR2 from the germline V gene are PRHDT and FYEKMQ (reference sequence). CDR3 length: 13 residues. For the CDR3, the DNA is TGTGCCAGCAGCTTAGGTGGGGAGAATGAGCAGTTCTTC. It is translated as CASSLGGENEQFF.

The chain combines TRBV28 with TRBJ2-6, with D tentatively TRBD2 (5 bases). The germline CDR1 and CDR2 sequences are MDHEN and SYDVKM. Between the trimmed V and J ends, which lost 10 bases and 6 bases, there was a span of 10 bases. The CDR3 has 12 residues. CDR3 in DNA: TGTGCCACCGCGAGGGAGGCCAACGTCCTGACTTTC. The encoded protein is CATAREANVLTF.

The chain employs TRBV2 and TRBJ2-7, with D unclear. This CDR3 spans 10 amino acids. Germline V gene sequence: CDR1 SNHLY, CDR2 FYNNEI. V was pared by 8 bases and J by 3 bases, with 5 bases between. CDR3 sequence: CASGLYEQYF. DNA for the CDR3: TGTGCCAGCGGCCTCTACGAGCAGTACTTC.